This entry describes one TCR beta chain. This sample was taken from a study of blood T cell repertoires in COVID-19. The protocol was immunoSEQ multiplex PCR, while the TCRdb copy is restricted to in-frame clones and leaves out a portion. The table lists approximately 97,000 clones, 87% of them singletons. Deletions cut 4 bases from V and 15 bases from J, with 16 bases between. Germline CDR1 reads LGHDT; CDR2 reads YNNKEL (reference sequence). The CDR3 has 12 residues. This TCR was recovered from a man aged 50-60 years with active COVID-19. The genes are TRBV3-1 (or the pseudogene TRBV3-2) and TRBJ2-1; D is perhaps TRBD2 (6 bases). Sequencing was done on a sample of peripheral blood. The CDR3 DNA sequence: TGTGCCAGCAGCCCCCGCGGGGAGGATCGGTTCTTC. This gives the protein CASSPRGEDRFF.